A single sample gave rise to the 22 T cell receptor beta chains below, sequenced in a study of cytomegalovirus exposure and HLA in healthy donors. The PCR ran on 60 Vbeta and 13 Jbeta primers. Only in-frame clones appear in the TCRdb table, and some are missing; sequencing was by immunoSEQ multiplex PCR. This table holds roughly 190,000 clones, 74% found once. The specimen sequenced was PBMCs. These receptors originate from a woman aged 25 to 39 in good health and CMV-seropositive.

This chain joins TRBV4-2 and TRBJ1-6, with TRBD1 matching over 7 bases. V lost 1 base and J lost 7; bases outside the gene matches: 7. Germline V gives CDR1 LGHNA, CDR2 YNFKEQ. CDR3 length: 16 amino acids. For the CDR3, the DNA is TGTGCCAGCAGCCAAGCTACGGGACAGATAAATTCACCCCTCCACTTT. Its protein product is CASSQATGQINSPLHF.

V gene TRBV27 combines with J gene TRBJ2-7, with D possibly matching TRBD2 (5 bases). The CDR3 sequence is 14 residues long. Germline assignment: CDR1 MNHEY and CDR2 SMNVEV (reference sequence). Trimming removed 6 bases at V and 3 bases at J, with 15 bases between. CDR3 sequence: CASSTGKRSYEQYF. The CDR3 region has the DNA TGTGCCAGCAGCACGGGGAAGCGCAGCTACGAGCAGTACTTC.

This clone was counted a single time. The chain carries TRBV27 and TRBJ2-2, with 7 bases fitting TRBD1. The CDR3 extends over 15 amino acids. Per germline, CDR1 MNHEY and CDR2 SMNVEV (reference sequence). Unmatched junction bases numbered 10, after V lost 6 bases and J lost 6 bases. CDR3 sequence: CASRRNRGSAGELFF. CDR3 bases: TGTGCCAGCAGAAGGAACAGGGGATCTGCCGGGGAGCTGTTTTTT.

This chain joins TRBV19 and TRBJ2-2, with unresolved D. Trimming left V 10 bases short and J 6 bases short, with 18 bases between. The CDR3 has 14 residues. Germline-derived CDR1 and CDR2 are LNHDA and SQIVND (reference sequence). The chain's CDR3 is CATSRLVGAGELFF. The CDR3 bases are TGTGCCACCTCTCGCCTCGTGGGCGCCGGGGAGCTGTTTTTT.

This chain connects TRBV2 to TRBJ1-3; D gene unclear. Per the germline V gene, CDR1 is SNHLY and CDR2 is FYNNEI. The V gene lost 2 bases and the J gene lost 7 bases, with 9 bases spanning the gap. The CDR3 has 13 amino acids. Written as DNA, the CDR3 is TGTGCCAGCAGTGAAACCCCCGGGAACACCATATATTTT. The encoded protein is CASSETPGNTIYF.

Note on this clone: The junction and the germline gene differ at one end; a read error may be behind it. The V and J genes are TRBV7-9 and TRBJ2-3; 10 bases map to TRBD2. Germline CDR1 is SEHNR and CDR2 is FQNEAQ (reference sequence). The CDR3 is 16 residues long. CDR3 DNA sequence: TGTTCCAGCAGCACACCCGGGACTAGCGGCACAGATACGCAGTATTTT. This gives the protein CSSSTPGTSGTDTQYF.

The rearrangement uses TRBV5-6 and TRBJ2-3; 8 bases fit TRBD2. V trimming: 4 bases; J trimming: 0 bases; junction bases outside the gene matches: 4. This CDR3 has 15 amino acids. Germline assignment: CDR1 SGHDT and CDR2 YYEEEE. The CDR3 here is CASSPWTSSTDTQYF. CDR3 nucleotide sequence: TGTGCCAGCAGCCCTTGGACTAGCAGCACAGATACGCAGTATTTT.

This chain connects TRBV6-5 to TRBJ2-7, with 7 bases aligning to TRBD2. V lost 2 bases, J lost 7 bases, and 8 bases stayed unmatched. Germline CDR1 MNHEY, CDR2 SVGAGI. The CDR3 is made up of 14 amino acids. The CDR3 is CASSYDAGAGEQYF. The DNA for the CDR3 is TGTGCCAGCAGTTACGATGCGGGAGCTGGTGAGCAGTACTTC.

This chain connects TRBV19 to TRBJ2-3, with D perhaps matching TRBD2 (6 bases). CDR1 is LNHDA and CDR2 is SQIVND in the germline V gene (reference sequence). The CDR3 spans 17 residues. With 7 bases removed from V and 2 bases from J, the gap between germline ends came to 22 bases. Here the CDR3 DNA reads TGTGCCAGTATCCCGGGGGTAGTACTATTGTACACAGATACGCAGTATTTT. Its translation is CASIPGVVLLYTDTQYF.

V usage is TRBV4-2 and J usage is TRBJ2-1, with TRBD2 identical over 9 bases. Germline V gene lookup returns CDR1 LGHNA and CDR2 YNFKEQ. Trimming at V came to 1 base and at J to 5 bases, leaving 18 bases not matched to a gene. This CDR3 is 20 amino acids long. The CDR3 region is CASSQVGGRAGYMGDNEQFF. Here the CDR3 DNA reads TGTGCCAGCAGCCAAGTTGGCGGGAGGGCCGGGTATATGGGTGACAATGAGCAGTTCTTC.

This clone was seen more than once but under ten times. This chain connects TRBV6-1 to TRBJ1-2; D is ambiguous. Germline V gene data show CDR1 as MNHNS and CDR2 as SASEGT. This CDR3 spans 15 amino acids. Trimming left V 5 bases short and J 2 bases short, with 15 bases between. The CDR3 bases are TGTGCCAGCAGTTCTAATATCCCAGCGAACTATGGCTACACCTTC. Translated: CASSSNIPANYGYTF.

V is TRBV27 and J is TRBJ2-3; D ambiguous. Trimming removed 3 bases at V and 0 bases at J, with 7 bases between. The V gene's germline CDR1 is MNHEY and CDR2 SMNVEV (reference sequence). The CDR3 sequence is 14 residues long. As DNA, the CDR3 is TGTGCCAGCAGTTTCTTACAGAGCACAGATACGCAGTATTTT. It encodes CASSFLQSTDTQYF.

The V call is TRBV6-1, the J call TRBJ2-4; maybe TRBD1 (6 bases). Trimming pared 6 bases from V and 6 bases from J, leaving 15 bases between. This CDR3 is 14 amino acids long. Germline V CDR1 and CDR2: MNHNS, SASEGT. In nucleotides, the CDR3 is TGTGCCAGCAGCGGGGTAGGGGGTGGAAACATTCAGTACTTC. Amino acids: CASSGVGGGNIQYF.

The CDR3 DNA is TGCGCCAGCAGCCCAGCGGGAGGCTCCTACAATGAGCAGTTCTTC. This encodes CASSPAGGSYNEQFF. V usage is TRBV5-1 and J usage is TRBJ2-1, with 9 bases fitting TRBD2. Germline V gives CDR1 SGHRS, CDR2 YFSETQ. Losses at the gene ends were 4 bases for V and 0 bases for J; bases not matched to a gene: 2. CDR3 length: 15 amino acids.

The chain is built from TRBV27 and TRBJ2-7, with TRBD1 matching 8 bases. The germline V gene encodes CDR1 MNHEY and CDR2 SMNVEV (reference sequence). The length of the CDR3 is 13 residues. V was clipped by 8 bases and J by 3 bases; unmatched bases: 6. The DNA of the CDR3 is TGTGCCAGCGCACCGGGACAGGACTACGAGCAGTACTTC. Translation gives CASAPGQDYEQYF.

The V call is TRBV9, the J call TRBJ2-1; D not certain. V was shortened by 7 bases and J by 9 bases, with 11 bases between the two germline ends. Looked up from germline, CDR1 is SGDLS and CDR2 is YYNGEE. The CDR3 is made up of 11 amino acids. The DNA for the CDR3 is TGTGCCAGCGGCCCTCGAAGTGAGCAGTTCTTC. It yields the protein CASGPRSEQFF. Full variable domain (rest looked up from reference TRBV9 and TRBJ2-1): DSGVTQTPKHLITATGQRVTLRCSPRSGDLSVYWYQQSLDQGLQFLIQYYNGEERAKGNILERFSAQQFPDLHSELNLSSLELGDSALYFCASGPRSEQFFGPGTRLTVL.

V usage is TRBV6-5 and J usage is TRBJ1-1; tentative D call: TRBD1 (6 bases). Germline V CDR1 and CDR2: MNHEY, SVGAGI. V gave up 8 bases and J gave up 1 base, with 14 bases separating them. This CDR3 is built from 14 residues. The CDR3 here is CASCSQQGNTEAFF. The CDR3 region has the DNA TGTGCCAGCTGCTCACAACAGGGGAACACTGAAGCTTTCTTT.

On this clone itself: A junction end diverges from the germline sequence, so it may reflect a read error. The chain combines TRBV7-9 with TRBJ2-7; 8 nucleotides align to TRBD2. This CDR3 is 16 amino acids long. Germline loops: CDR1 SEHNR, CDR2 FQNEAQ (reference sequence). DNA of the CDR3: TGTTCCAGCAGCCCGCGGACTAGCCGTCACTCCTACGAGCAGTACTTC. Translation: CSSSPRTSRHSYEQYF.

The V and J genes are TRBV10-3 and TRBJ2-7, with D perhaps TRBD2 (6 bases). This CDR3 has 13 amino acids. From germline, CDR1 is ENHRY and CDR2 SYGVKD. V was shortened by 8 bases and J by 2 bases, with 13 bases between the two germline ends. CDR3 DNA: TGTGCCATCGAGGAGGGCGGAACCTACGAGCAGTACTTC. Protein: CAIEEGGTYEQYF.

In regard to this clone: Other DNA variants within this sample encode the same CDR3. V is TRBV11-2 and J is TRBJ2-7; maybe TRBD2 (5 bases). Germline lookup yields CDR1 SGHAT and CDR2 FQNNGV. V lost 1 base and J lost 1, with 8 bases in between. The CDR3 loop spans 14 amino acids. This CDR3 reads CASSLGSGSYEQYF. The CDR3 DNA sequence: TGTGCCAGCAGCTTAGGCTCGGGATCCTACGAGCAGTACTTC.

The rearrangement links TRBV11-3 to TRBJ2-1; 10 bases agree with TRBD2. This CDR3 comprises 15 residues. The trim removed 2 bases at V and 8 bases at J, leaving 6 bases unmatched. Looked up from germline, CDR1 is SGHNT and CDR2 is YENEEA. The CDR3 DNA is TGTGCCAGCAGCTTACGTCTAGCGGGAGTCCATGAGCAGTTCTTC. This sequence encodes CASSLRLAGVHEQFF.

Worth noting for this clone: An end of the junction does not agree with germline; a read error may underlie this. V usage is TRBV27 and J usage is TRBJ1-1; 9 nucleotides match TRBD1. This CDR3 is built from 16 residues. Germline V gene data show CDR1 as MNHEY and CDR2 as SMNVEV (reference sequence). In nucleotides, the CDR3 is TGTGCCAGCAGTGTATCACAGGGGGCGGTGAACACTGAAGCTTTCTTT. Translated: CASSVSQGAVNTEAFF.